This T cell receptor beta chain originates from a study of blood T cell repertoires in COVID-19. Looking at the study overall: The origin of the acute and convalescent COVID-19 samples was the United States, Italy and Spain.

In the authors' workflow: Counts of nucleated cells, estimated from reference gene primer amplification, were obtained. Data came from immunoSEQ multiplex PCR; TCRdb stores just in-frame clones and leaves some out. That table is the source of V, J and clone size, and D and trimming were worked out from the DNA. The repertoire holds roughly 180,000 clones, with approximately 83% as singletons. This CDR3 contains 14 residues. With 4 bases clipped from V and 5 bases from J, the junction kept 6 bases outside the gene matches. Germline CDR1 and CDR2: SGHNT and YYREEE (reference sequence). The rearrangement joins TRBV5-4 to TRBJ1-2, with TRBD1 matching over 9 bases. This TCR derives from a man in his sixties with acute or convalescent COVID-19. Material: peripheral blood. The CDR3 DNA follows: TGTGCCAGCAGCACGGGACAGGGTATATATGGCTACACCTTC. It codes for CASSTGQGIYGYTF.